The rows below give T cell receptor beta chains drawn from one sample of a study of T cells in Graves' hyperthyroidism and ophthalmopathy. TCRdb re-called the multiplex PCR reads with MiXCR, one entry per CDR3 protein. In the table there are 600,000 to 900,000 distinct CDR3 sequences, about a sixth of which are singletons. The sample taken for sequencing was blood. The receptors shown here come from a man between 18 and 29 years old with Graves' hyperthyroidism. The CDR3 runs from the conserved cysteine through the conserved F or W. D genes are given only for firm matches. Clone size is stated in some rows and not others, as once, few, many or a class when expanded.

J gene: TRBJ2-7; clone size: many; D gene: TRBD1; V gene: TRBV20-1; CDR3 DNA: TGCAGTGTCCTGACAGGGGGCCAATACGAGCAGTACTTC; CDR3 protein: CSVLTGGQYEQYF
J gene: TRBJ1-1; clone size: many; D gene: NA; V gene: TRBV28; CDR3 DNA: TGTGCCAGCAGTACGGGGGGGTTCACTGAAGCTTTCTTT; CDR3 protein: CASSTGGFTEAFF
J gene: TRBJ2-7; clone size: few; D gene: TRBD1; V gene: TRBV19; CDR3 DNA: TGTGCCAGTAGCCCCCAGCCTAACAGGGGGCTCTACGAGCAGTACTTC; CDR3 protein: CASSPQPNRGLYEQYF
J gene: TRBJ2-3; clone size: many; D gene: NA; V gene: TRBV7-9; CDR3 DNA: TGTGCCAGCAGCTTAGTTCCGAACACAGATACGCAGTATTTT; CDR3 protein: CASSLVPNTDTQYF
J gene: TRBJ2-7; clone size: NA; D gene: NA; V gene: TRBV6-2/TRBV6-3; CDR3 DNA: TGTGCCAGCAGTTACACCCCAGACTACGAGCAGTACTTC; CDR3 protein: CASSYTPDYEQYF
J gene: TRBJ2-1; clone size: NA; D gene: TRBD1; V gene: TRBV29-1; CDR3 DNA: TGCAGCGTCCGGAGACAGGGGATAGGTGAGCAGTTCTTC; CDR3 protein: CSVRRQGIGEQFF
J gene: TRBJ1-5; clone size: few; D gene: NA; V gene: TRBV7-2; CDR3 DNA: TGTGCCAGCAACTTAATCGGGCCGGGTCAGCCCCAGCATTTT; CDR3 protein: CASNLIGPGQPQHF
J gene: TRBJ1-4; clone size: NA; D gene: NA; V gene: TRBV4-3; CDR3 DNA: TGCGCCAGCAGCCAAGCAAACCGACAAGCCGGGGAAAAACTGTTTTTT; CDR3 protein: CASSQANRQAGEKLFF
J gene: TRBJ2-1; clone size: NA; D gene: TRBD2; V gene: TRBV7-9; CDR3 DNA: TGTGCCAGCAGCTTACCCGGACTAGCGGGAGTAGGTGAGCAGTTCTTC; CDR3 protein: CASSLPGLAGVGEQFF
J gene: TRBJ1-1; clone size: many; D gene: NA; V gene: TRBV30; CDR3 DNA: TGTGCCTGGAGTGTACTTCGTTGGGGGCCCTCGAACACTGAAGCTTTCTTT; CDR3 protein: CAWSVLRWGPSNTEAFF
J gene: TRBJ2-2; clone size: many; D gene: TRBD1; V gene: TRBV2; CDR3 DNA: TGTGCCAGCAGTGAAGCGACAGGGACGAACACCGGGGAGCTGTTTTTT; CDR3 protein: CASSEATGTNTGELFF
J gene: TRBJ2-3; clone size: many; D gene: TRBD1; V gene: TRBV5-1; CDR3 DNA: TGCGCCAGCAGGGTAGGACAGGGAAGCACAGATACGCAGTATTTT; CDR3 protein: CASRVGQGSTDTQYF
J gene: TRBJ1-5; clone size: many; D gene: NA; V gene: TRBV2; CDR3 DNA: TGTGCCAGCAGTCAGACAGAGAATCAGCCCCAGCATTTT; CDR3 protein: CASSQTENQPQHF
J gene: TRBJ2-7; clone size: many; D gene: NA; V gene: TRBV29-1; CDR3 DNA: TGCAGCGCCTTGACAGGCGACGAGCAGTACTTC; CDR3 protein: CSALTGDEQYF
J gene: TRBJ1-1; clone size: few; D gene: TRBD1; V gene: TRBV11-1; CDR3 DNA: TGTGCCAGCAGCCCGGACAGGGGGGACACTGAAGCTTTCTTT; CDR3 protein: CASSPDRGDTEAFF
J gene: TRBJ2-1; clone size: many; D gene: TRBD2; V gene: TRBV12-3/TRBV12-4; CDR3 DNA: TGTGCCAGCAGTCTGACCGGGACTAGCGCGGCCAATGAGCAGTTCTTC; CDR3 protein: CASSLTGTSAANEQFF
J gene: TRBJ2-1; clone size: many; D gene: TRBD2; V gene: TRBV18; CDR3 DNA: TGTGCCAGCTCAGGGGCTAGCGGGCTATTGGAGCAGTTCTTC; CDR3 protein: CASSGASGLLEQFF
J gene: TRBJ2-1; clone size: few; D gene: NA; V gene: TRBV2; CDR3 DNA: TGTGCCAGCAACCATAGATCGGATGAGCAGTTCTTC; CDR3 protein: CASNHRSDEQFF
J gene: TRBJ2-3; clone size: many; D gene: NA; V gene: TRBV18; CDR3 DNA: TGTGCCAGCTCACCACCTTCCCTTAGCACAGATACGCAGTATTTT; CDR3 protein: CASSPPSLSTDTQYF
J gene: TRBJ2-5; clone size: NA; D gene: TRBD1; V gene: TRBV3-1; CDR3 DNA: TGTGCCCGCAGTACACTTGGGACAGAAGAGACCCAGTACTTC; CDR3 protein: CARSTLGTEETQYF
J gene: TRBJ2-1; clone size: many; D gene: TRBD2; V gene: TRBV7-9; CDR3 DNA: TGTGCCAGCAGCCCGGGAGGTCACCGGGATGAGCAGTTCTTC; CDR3 protein: CASSPGGHRDEQFF
J gene: TRBJ1-1; clone size: few; D gene: NA; V gene: TRBV2; CDR3 DNA: TGTGCCAGCCTAGACGGTTTCACTGAAGCTTTCTTT; CDR3 protein: CASLDGFTEAFF
J gene: TRBJ2-1; clone size: NA; D gene: TRBD1; V gene: TRBV7-6; CDR3 DNA: TGTGCCAGCAGGGCAGGGGGCGAGGGTGGCTACAATGAGCAGTTCTTC; CDR3 protein: CASRAGGEGGYNEQFF
J gene: TRBJ1-4; clone size: few; D gene: NA; V gene: TRBV4-3; CDR3 DNA: TGCGCCAGCAACACTCGCGTGGGGAGGGAAAAACTGTTTTTT; CDR3 protein: CASNTRVGREKLFF
J gene: TRBJ2-7; clone size: NA; D gene: NA; V gene: TRBV14; CDR3 DNA: TGTGCCAGCAGCCGAGACAGGCGTACCGAGCAGTACTTC; CDR3 protein: CASSRDRRTEQYF
J gene: TRBJ2-1; clone size: NA; D gene: TRBD2; V gene: TRBV7-2; CDR3 DNA: TGTGCCAGCAGCTTAGCGGGGACTAGCGCTAATGAGCAGTTCTTC; CDR3 protein: CASSLAGTSANEQFF
J gene: TRBJ1-4; clone size: few; D gene: TRBD1; V gene: TRBV20-1; CDR3 DNA: TGCAGTGCTGAGATGGGACAGCAAAATGAAAAACTGTTTTTT; CDR3 protein: CSAEMGQQNEKLFF
J gene: TRBJ2-5; clone size: NA; D gene: NA; V gene: TRBV6-1; CDR3 DNA: TGTGCCAGCAGTTATTATCCCACCCCCCGCTTCGGCCTTATCGGAGAGACCCAGTACTTC; CDR3 protein: CASSYYPTPRFGLIGETQYF
J gene: TRBJ2-1; clone size: many; D gene: TRBD2; V gene: TRBV28; CDR3 DNA: TGTGCCAGCAGTTTAGTAGGACTAGCGGTTTTAAGGAATGAGCAGTTCTTC; CDR3 protein: CASSLVGLAVLRNEQFF
J gene: TRBJ2-1; clone size: many; D gene: NA; V gene: TRBV6-6; CDR3 DNA: TGTGCCAGCAGTTACTGGGGAGATTACAATGAGCAGTTCTTC; CDR3 protein: CASSYWGDYNEQFF
J gene: TRBJ2-5; clone size: many; D gene: NA; V gene: TRBV15; CDR3 DNA: TGTGCCACCAGCAGAGTGGACAACCAAGAGACCCAGTACTTC; CDR3 protein: CATSRVDNQETQYF
J gene: TRBJ1-1; clone size: few; D gene: NA; V gene: TRBV5-1; CDR3 DNA: TGCGCCAGCAGCTTAGGGGTGACCGGCACCCCGAACACTGAAGCTTTCTTT; CDR3 protein: CASSLGVTGTPNTEAFF
J gene: TRBJ2-3; clone size: NA; D gene: TRBD2; V gene: TRBV30; CDR3 DNA: TGTGCCTGGAGTACGGGACTAAATACAGATACGCAGTATTTT; CDR3 protein: CAWSTGLNTDTQYF
J gene: TRBJ2-1; clone size: once; D gene: TRBD2; V gene: TRBV9; CDR3 DNA: TGTGCCAGCAGGGGAGGACTAGCGGGGAATGAGCAGTTCTTC; CDR3 protein: CASRGGLAGNEQFF
J gene: TRBJ2-1; clone size: NA; D gene: NA; V gene: TRBV6-2/TRBV6-3; CDR3 DNA: TGTGCCAGCAGTTCGGAGAAACAAAATGTCGATGAGCAGTTCTTC; CDR3 protein: CASSSEKQNVDEQFF
J gene: TRBJ2-7; clone size: many; D gene: NA; V gene: TRBV7-9; CDR3 DNA: TGTGCCAGCAGCTTAGCACTCCTCCCCCACGAGCAGTACTTC; CDR3 protein: CASSLALLPHEQYF